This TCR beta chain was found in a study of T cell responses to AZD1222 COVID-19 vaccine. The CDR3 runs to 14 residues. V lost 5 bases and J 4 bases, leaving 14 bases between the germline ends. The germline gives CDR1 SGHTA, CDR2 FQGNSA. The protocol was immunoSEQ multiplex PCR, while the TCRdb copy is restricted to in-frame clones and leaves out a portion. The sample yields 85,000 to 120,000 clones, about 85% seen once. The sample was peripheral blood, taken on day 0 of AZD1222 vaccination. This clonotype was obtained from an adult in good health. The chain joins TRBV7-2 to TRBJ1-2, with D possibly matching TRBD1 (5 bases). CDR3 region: CASSENQGPYGYTF. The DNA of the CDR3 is TGTGCCAGCAGCGAAAATCAGGGTCCCTATGGCTACACCTTC. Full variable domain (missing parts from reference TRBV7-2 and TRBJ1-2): GAGVSQSPSNKVTEKGKDVELRCDPISGHTALYWYRQSLGQGLEFLIYFQGNSAPDKSGLPSDRFSAERTGGSVSTLTIQRTQQEDSAVYLCASSENQGPYGYTFGSGTRLTVV.